This section outlines one T cell receptor beta chain sequence together with its context. Its matching antigen is unknown. The CDR3 runs to 15 residues. The germline V and J ends were trimmed by 7 bases and 2 bases, with 17 bases remaining between them. The V gene's germline CDR1 is LNHDA and CDR2 SQIVND (reference sequence). The data stem from a study of STAT3 mutations in large granular lymphocyte leukemia. The study's findings and limits: Every T-LGLL patient had at least one immunodominant TCRbeta clonotype. Differing intervals and regimens complicate linking therapy response to clone burden. Suggested: STAT3 mutation was not the ancestral event for these clonal expansions.

TCRdb's copy holds only in-frame clones and misses some; the assay was immunoSEQ multiplex PCR. The sample consists of 1,500 to 2,000 clones, 55% of them appearing once. This clonotype was obtained from a man aged 55 to 69 with T-cell large granular lymphocyte leukemia. Some clones in this sample may be carry-over from other donors' samples. The chain recombines TRBV19 with TRBJ1-2; D is unresolved. Sequenced: peripheral blood mononuclear cells. The CDR3 DNA sequence: TGTGCCAGTAACCTGAAGAGACCGGAAAACTATGGCTACACCTTC. Amino acids: CASNLKRPENYGYTF.